The clone carrying this T cell receptor beta chain appeared many times. What it binds is not known. The record originates from a study of human T cells and chemical hapten exposure. Study-level findings and limits: There was alopecia in the donors, so their immune response may differ from that of healthy people. Sensitization with DPC brought no change to TCRs above 1 in 1000 in frequency.

As for time point: pre-sensitization, week 0. Sample treatment: therapeutic diphenylcyclopropenone sensitization with weekly scalp DPC. Blood was drawn before each patch test was applied. The germline gives CDR1 MNHEY, CDR2 SMNVEV (reference sequence). CDR3 length: 15 residues. Trimming left V 3 bases short and J 1 base short, with 10 bases between. The library labeled individual cDNA molecules by adding unique molecular identifiers to them. MiXCR, applied by TCRdb to the RACE reads, yields one record per CDR3 protein. The table records 300,000 to 450,000 distinct CDR3 sequences, around 5.5% of them present only once.

This clonotype originated in a woman younger than 30 with alopecia areata. Some clones in this sample may be carry-over from other donors' samples. This material consisted of whole blood, taken in connection with sensitization to the hapten diphenylcyclopropenone (DPC). The rearrangement joins TRBV27 to TRBJ1-5; D call uncertain. As DNA, the CDR3 is TGTGCCAGCAGTTTGGAGGGCAACAGCAATCAGCCCCAGCATTTT. It is translated as CASSLEGNSNQPQHF.